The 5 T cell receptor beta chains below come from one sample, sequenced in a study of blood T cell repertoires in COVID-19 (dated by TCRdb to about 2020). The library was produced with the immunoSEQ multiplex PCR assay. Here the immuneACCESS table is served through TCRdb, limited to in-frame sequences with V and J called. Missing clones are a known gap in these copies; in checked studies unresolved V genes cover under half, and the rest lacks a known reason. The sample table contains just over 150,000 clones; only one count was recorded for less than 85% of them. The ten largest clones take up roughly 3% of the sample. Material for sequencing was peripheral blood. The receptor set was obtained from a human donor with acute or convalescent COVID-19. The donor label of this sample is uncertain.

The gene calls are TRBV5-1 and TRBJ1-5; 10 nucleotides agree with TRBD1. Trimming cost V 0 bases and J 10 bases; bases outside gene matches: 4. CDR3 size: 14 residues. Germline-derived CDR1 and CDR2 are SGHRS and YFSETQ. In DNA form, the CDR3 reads TGCGCCAGCAGCTTGGCGGGACAGGGGAATCCCCAGCATTTT. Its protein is CASSLAGQGNPQHF.

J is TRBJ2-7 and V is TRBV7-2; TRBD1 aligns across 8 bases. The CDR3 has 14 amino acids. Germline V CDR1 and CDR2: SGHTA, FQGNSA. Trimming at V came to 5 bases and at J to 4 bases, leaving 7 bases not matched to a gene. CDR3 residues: CASSPGTGQYEQYF. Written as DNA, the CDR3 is TGTGCCAGCAGCCCGGGGACAGGCCAATACGAGCAGTACTTC.

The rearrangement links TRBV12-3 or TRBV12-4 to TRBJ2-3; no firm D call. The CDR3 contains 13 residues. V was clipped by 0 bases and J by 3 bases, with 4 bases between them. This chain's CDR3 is CASSLAATDTQYF. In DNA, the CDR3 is TGTGCCAGCAGTTTAGCAGCGACAGATACGCAGTATTTT.

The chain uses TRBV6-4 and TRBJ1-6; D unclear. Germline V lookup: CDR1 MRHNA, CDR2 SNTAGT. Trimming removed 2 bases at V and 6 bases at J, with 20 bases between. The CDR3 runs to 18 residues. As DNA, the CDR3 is TGTGCCAGCAGTGACCCCGCCGAGGGCTTCGAGGGTAATTCACCCCTCCACTTT. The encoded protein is CASSDPAEGFEGNSPLHF.

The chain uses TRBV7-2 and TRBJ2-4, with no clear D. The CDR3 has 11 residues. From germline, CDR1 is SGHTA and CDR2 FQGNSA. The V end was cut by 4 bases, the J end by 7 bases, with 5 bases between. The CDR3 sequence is CASSSRNIQYF. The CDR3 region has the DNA TGTGCCAGCAGCTCCCGGAACATTCAGTACTTC.